Listed below are T cell receptor beta chains from one sample, sequenced in a study of T cells after yellow fever vaccination. TCRdb itself ran the 5' RACE reads through MiXCR, one entry per CDR3 protein. Of over 35,000 distinct CDR3 sequences listed, about 6.3% were seen once; the top ten hold about 10%. Sample: PBMCs, either bulk or a sorted T-cell subset (CD4+, CD8+, memory, or dextramer-sorted; not recorded which), taken 45 days after the yellow fever booster vaccination. Receptors originate from a young man who received the YFV17D yellow fever vaccine. Each CDR3 is given with its conserved first and last residue. Fields, in order: J gene, clone size, V gene, D gene, CDR3 DNA, CDR3 protein. The D gene is left open where the match is weak. The size entry is marked missing in some rows and otherwise reads once, few, many or a size class.

J: TRBJ1-5; size: many; V: TRBV7-2; D: .; DNA: TGTGCCAGCAGCCCCATTGCGGCCCAGCCCCAGCATTTT; CDR3: CASSPIAAQPQHF
J: TRBJ1-5; size: few; V: TRBV25-1; D: .; DNA: TGTGCCAGCAGTGCCGGGACAACCGTAGGGCAGCCCCAGCATTTT; CDR3: CASSAGTTVGQPQHF
J: TRBJ2-1; size: many; V: TRBV12-3/TRBV12-4; D: .; DNA: TGTGCCAGCAGTTTAGACCTGGGTGTAAGCGAGCAGTTCTTC; CDR3: CASSLDLGVSEQFF
J: TRBJ1-2; size: .; V: TRBV19; D: .; DNA: TGTGCCAGTAGTTACACGAGAGACAGCGGTGGCTACACCTTC; CDR3: CASSYTRDSGGYTF
J: TRBJ2-1; size: many; V: TRBV29-1; D: .; DNA: TGCAGCTCCCCGGCGGGGTTGGGGCAGTTCTTC; CDR3: CSSPAGLGQFF
J: TRBJ2-2; size: many; V: TRBV5-1; D: TRBD2; DNA: TGCGCCAGCAGCCCCCCAGCGGGACCGAACACCGGGGAGCTGTTTTTT; CDR3: CASSPPAGPNTGELFF
J: TRBJ1-2; size: few; V: TRBV11-2; D: .; DNA: TGTGCCAGCAGCTTAGAACCCCGGCCCGGGCGCTACACCTTC; CDR3: CASSLEPRPGRYTF
J: TRBJ2-5; size: many; V: TRBV5-4; D: .; DNA: TGTGCCAGCAGCTTAAGTCAAGAGACCCAGTACTTC; CDR3: CASSLSQETQYF
J: TRBJ2-1; size: many; V: TRBV12-3/TRBV12-4; D: TRBD2; DNA: TGTGCCAGCAGTTTTGTAGCGGGAGGTATTTACAATGAGCAGTTCTTC; CDR3: CASSFVAGGIYNEQFF
J: TRBJ2-1; size: many; V: TRBV4-2; D: .; DNA: TGTGCCAGCAGAAAGGCGGGAACCAACAATGAGCAGTTCTTC; CDR3: CASRKAGTNNEQFF
J: TRBJ2-1; size: many; V: TRBV6-2/TRBV6-3; D: TRBD2; DNA: TGTGCCAGCAGCCAGAGGACTAGCGGGAGTATAATAGGCAATGAGCAGTTCTTC; CDR3: CASSQRTSGSIIGNEQFF
J: TRBJ2-1; size: few; V: TRBV5-4; D: TRBD2; DNA: TGTGCCAGCAGCTTGGTGGGGAGGGACAATGAGCAGTTCTTC; CDR3: CASSLVGRDNEQFF
J: TRBJ2-7; size: many; V: TRBV18; D: TRBD1; DNA: TGTGCCAGCTCACAAACCACGGGACAGGCCGTATACGAGCAGTACTTC; CDR3: CASSQTTGQAVYEQYF
J: TRBJ2-4; size: many; V: TRBV6-2/TRBV6-3; D: .; DNA: TGTGCCAGCAGAAAATCCGGGAACCAAAACATTCAGTACTTC; CDR3: CASRKSGNQNIQYF
J: TRBJ2-3; size: many; V: TRBV7-3; D: .; DNA: TGTGCCAGCAGCCTGGATAGAGACCGCACAGATACGCAGTATTTT; CDR3: CASSLDRDRTDTQYF
J: TRBJ2-7; size: .; V: TRBV4-3; D: TRBD2; DNA: TGCGCCAGCAGCCTAGACACACTAGCGGATTACGAGCAGTACTTC; CDR3: CASSLDTLADYEQYF
J: TRBJ2-5; size: few; V: TRBV19; D: .; DNA: TGTGCCAGTGGGCCGAATCAAGGGAAGACCCAGTACTTC; CDR3: CASGPNQGKTQYF
J: TRBJ2-3; size: few; V: TRBV10-1; D: TRBD1; DNA: TGCGCCAGCAGTACCGGGACAGGGGCCGGCACAGATACGCAGTATTTT; CDR3: CASSTGTGAGTDTQYF
J: TRBJ1-1; size: .; V: TRBV7-2; D: .; DNA: TGTGCCAGCAGCTTAAGTCGCCAGAACACTGAAGCTTTCTTT; CDR3: CASSLSRQNTEAFF
J: TRBJ2-5; size: .; V: TRBV20-1; D: TRBD2; DNA: TGCAGTGCTAGAGGGGGCGGGAGGGCCTTATGGGAGACCCAGTACTTC; CDR3: CSARGGGRALWETQYF
J: TRBJ2-1; size: many; V: TRBV7-2; D: .; DNA: TGTGCCAGCAGCTTAGCCCTTTCCTCCGTTGGGTCCTACAATGAGCAGTTCTTC; CDR3: CASSLALSSVGSYNEQFF
J: TRBJ2-3; size: .; V: TRBV18; D: TRBD2; DNA: TGTGCCAGCTCACCACGTGTCACGACTAGCGGGAGTATGAATACGCAGTATTTT; CDR3: CASSPRVTTSGSMNTQYF
J: TRBJ2-2; size: few; V: TRBV11-2; D: .; DNA: TGTGCCAGCACCCTCTTCGGGGGTCCAGGGGAGCTGTTTTTT; CDR3: CASTLFGGPGELFF
J: TRBJ2-2; size: many; V: TRBV27; D: TRBD1; DNA: TGTGCCAGCAGTTTCCACACAGGGGCCGGGGAGCTGTTTTTT; CDR3: CASSFHTGAGELFF
J: TRBJ1-5; size: many; V: TRBV4-3; D: .; DNA: TGCGCCAGCAGCCAAGGTCCGGCCAATCAGCCCCAGCATTTT; CDR3: CASSQGPANQPQHF
J: TRBJ2-5; size: .; V: TRBV5-1; D: .; DNA: TGCGCCAGCAGCTTGTCCAGCACTAAAGAGACCCAGTACTTC; CDR3: CASSLSSTKETQYF
J: TRBJ2-1; size: many; V: TRBV6-5; D: TRBD2; DNA: TGTGCCAGCAGGGGGGCTAGCGGGAAGGTCGAGCAGTTCTTC; CDR3: CASRGASGKVEQFF
J: TRBJ2-1; size: .; V: TRBV7-2; D: TRBD2; DNA: TGTGCCAGCAGCTTAGGTTATGGGACTAAGTACAATGAGCAGATCTTC; CDR3: CASSLGYGTKYNEQIF
J: TRBJ2-7; size: many; V: TRBV20-1; D: TRBD2; DNA: TGCAGTGGGGAACTAGCGGGAGGAGGGAAGGACGAGCAGTACTTC; CDR3: CSGELAGGGKDEQYF
J: TRBJ1-1; size: .; V: TRBV4-2; D: .; DNA: TGTGCCAGCAGCCAAGATTCGGGGTTCGGCACTGAAGCTTTCTTT; CDR3: CASSQDSGFGTEAFF
J: TRBJ1-5; size: many; V: TRBV6-2/TRBV6-3; D: .; DNA: TGTGCCAGCAGTTATTCACAGGGTACTCAGCCCCAGCATTTT; CDR3: CASSYSQGTQPQHF
J: TRBJ2-5; size: many; V: TRBV7-2; D: .; DNA: TGTGCCAGCAGCTTAGAGGGGACCCCCAAGACCCAGTACTTC; CDR3: CASSLEGTPKTQYF
J: TRBJ2-3; size: .; V: TRBV5-1; D: .; DNA: TGCGCCAGCAGCTTGGCTACGCTAGCCGACCCTGTGGGAGATACGCAGTATTTT; CDR3: CASSLATLADPVGDTQYF
J: TRBJ2-5; size: .; V: TRBV7-8; D: .; DNA: TGTGCCAGCACCGGTTCAAGACTTAGGTCCGAAGAGACCCAGTACTTC; CDR3: CASTGSRLRSEETQYF
J: TRBJ2-2; size: many; V: TRBV4-3; D: TRBD1; DNA: TGCGCCAGCAGCCAAGAACAGGGGAATATCGGCGGGGAGCTGTTTTTT; CDR3: CASSQEQGNIGGELFF
J: TRBJ2-2; size: .; V: TRBV6-5; D: .; DNA: TGTGCCAGCAGTTACGTAGGGGCTAACACCGGGGAGCTGTTTTTT; CDR3: CASSYVGANTGELFF
J: TRBJ2-1; size: many; V: TRBV5-1; D: TRBD1; DNA: TGCGCCAGCAGCCCAGACGGGACAGGGGTTTTGGCTGAGCAGTTCTTC; CDR3: CASSPDGTGVLAEQFF
J: TRBJ2-4; size: many; V: TRBV7-9; D: .; DNA: TGTGCCAGCAGCTTGGGCAGGACACTAGCCAAAAACATTCAGTACTTC; CDR3: CASSLGRTLAKNIQYF
J: TRBJ2-6; size: many; V: TRBV10-3; D: .; DNA: TGTGCCATCGGGGCGGTCCGGGCCAACGTCCTGACTTTC; CDR3: CAIGAVRANVLTF
J: TRBJ1-2; size: many; V: TRBV15; D: .; DNA: TGTGCCACCAGCAGAGGTGCTAACTATGGCTACACCTTC; CDR3: CATSRGANYGYTF
J: TRBJ2-2; size: many; V: TRBV6-6; D: .; DNA: TGTGCCAGCTATGTCTCGGGGGAGCTGTTTTTT; CDR3: CASYVSGELFF
J: TRBJ2-7; size: few; V: TRBV29-1; D: TRBD2; DNA: TGCAGCGTGGGGACTAGCGGCGTTTACGAGCAGTACTTC; CDR3: CSVGTSGVYEQYF
J: TRBJ2-5; size: .; V: TRBV7-2; D: .; DNA: TGTGCCAGCACCCTGGGGGGCGGGATCGAGACCCAGTACTTC; CDR3: CASTLGGGIETQYF
J: TRBJ2-5; size: few; V: TRBV5-4; D: TRBD2; DNA: TGTGCCAGCAGCTTAAGCGGGGGACAAGAGACCCAGTACTTC; CDR3: CASSLSGGQETQYF
J: TRBJ2-1; size: many; V: TRBV5-1; D: TRBD2; DNA: TGCGCCAGCAGCTCCAGGACTAGCGGGAAACACAATGAGCAGTTCTTC; CDR3: CASSSRTSGKHNEQFF